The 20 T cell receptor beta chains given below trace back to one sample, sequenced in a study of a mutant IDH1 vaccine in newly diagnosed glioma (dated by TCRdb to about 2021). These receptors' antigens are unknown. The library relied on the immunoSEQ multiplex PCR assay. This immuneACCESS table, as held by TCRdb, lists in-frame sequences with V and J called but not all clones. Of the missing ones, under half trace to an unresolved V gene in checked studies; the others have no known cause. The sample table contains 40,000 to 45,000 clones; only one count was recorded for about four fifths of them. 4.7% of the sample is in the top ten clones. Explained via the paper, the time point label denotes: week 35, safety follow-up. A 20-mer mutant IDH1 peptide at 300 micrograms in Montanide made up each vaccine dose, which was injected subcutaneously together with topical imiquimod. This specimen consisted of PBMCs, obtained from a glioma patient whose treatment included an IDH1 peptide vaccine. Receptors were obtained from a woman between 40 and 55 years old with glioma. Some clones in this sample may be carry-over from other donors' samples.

As DNA, the CDR3 is TGCAGCGTTGTCCGGCAACTCGGTGGCTACACCTTC. Translation gives CSVVRQLGGYTF. J is TRBJ1-2 and V is TRBV29-1; D unclear. CDR1 SQVTM and CDR2 ANQGSEA come from the germline V gene. This CDR3 has 12 amino acids. V lost 4 bases, J lost 7 bases, and 13 bases lay in between.

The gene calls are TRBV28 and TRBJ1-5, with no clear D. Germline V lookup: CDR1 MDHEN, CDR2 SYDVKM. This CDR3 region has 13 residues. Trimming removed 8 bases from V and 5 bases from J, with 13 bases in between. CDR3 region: CASGYRSDQPQHF. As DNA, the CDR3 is TGTGCCAGCGGATACCGCAGTGATCAGCCCCAGCATTTT. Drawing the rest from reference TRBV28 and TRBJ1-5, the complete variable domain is DVKVTQSSRYLVKRTGEKVFLECVQDMDHENMFWYRQDPGLGLRLIYFSYDVKMKEKGDIPEGYSVSREKKERFSLILESASTNQTSMYLCASGYRSDQPQHFGDGTRLSIL.

The CDR3 protein is CASSFRLAGDEQFF. The CDR3 DNA reads as TGTGCCAGCAGCTTTCGCCTAGCGGGCGATGAGCAGTTCTTC. J is TRBJ2-1 and V is TRBV7-9; 8 bases agree with TRBD2. CDR3 length equals 14 residues. V lost 3 bases, J lost 8 bases, and 6 bases stayed unmatched. The germline V gene has CDR1 SEHNR and CDR2 FQNEAQ (reference sequence).

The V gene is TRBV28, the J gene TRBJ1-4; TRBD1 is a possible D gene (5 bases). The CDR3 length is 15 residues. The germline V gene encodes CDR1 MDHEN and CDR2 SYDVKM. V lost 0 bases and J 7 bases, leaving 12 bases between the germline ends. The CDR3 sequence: CASSLWTGTSEKLFF. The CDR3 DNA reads TGTGCCAGCAGTTTATGGACGGGGACCAGTGAAAAACTGTTTTTT.

CDR3 sequence: CASGRDTGELFF. CDR3 in DNA: TGTGCCAGCGGCCGGGACACCGGGGAGCTGTTTTTT. The V call is TRBV25-1, the J call TRBJ2-2; no reliable D call. The V gene lost 8 bases and the J gene lost 3 bases, with 7 bases spanning the gap. The CDR3 extends over 12 amino acids. From germline, CDR1 is MGHDK and CDR2 SYGVNS. Variable domain in full (rest from reference TRBV25-1 and TRBJ2-2): EADIYQTPRYLVIGTGKKITLECSQTMGHDKMYWYQQDPGMELHLIHYSYGVNSTEKGDLSSESTVSRIRTEHFPLTLESARPSHTSQYLCASGRDTGELFFGEGSRLTVL.

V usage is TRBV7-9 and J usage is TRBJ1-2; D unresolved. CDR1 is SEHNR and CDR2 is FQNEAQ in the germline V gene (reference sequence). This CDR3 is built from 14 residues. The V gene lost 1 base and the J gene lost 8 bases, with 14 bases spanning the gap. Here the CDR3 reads CASSLEGAGAGYTF. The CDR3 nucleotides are TGTGCCAGCAGCTTAGAAGGTGCCGGCGCCGGCTACACCTTC.

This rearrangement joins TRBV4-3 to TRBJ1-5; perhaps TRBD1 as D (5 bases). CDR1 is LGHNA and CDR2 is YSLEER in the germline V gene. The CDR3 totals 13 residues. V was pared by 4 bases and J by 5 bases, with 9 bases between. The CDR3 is CASSRDGYQPQHF. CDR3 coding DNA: TGCGCCAGCAGCCGGGACGGCTATCAGCCCCAGCATTTT.

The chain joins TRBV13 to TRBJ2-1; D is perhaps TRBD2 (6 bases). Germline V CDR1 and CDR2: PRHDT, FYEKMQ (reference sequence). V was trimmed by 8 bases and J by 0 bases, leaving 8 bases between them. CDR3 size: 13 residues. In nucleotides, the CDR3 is TGTGCCAGCCAGGAGGGCTCCTACAATGAGCAGTTCTTC. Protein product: CASQEGSYNEQFF.

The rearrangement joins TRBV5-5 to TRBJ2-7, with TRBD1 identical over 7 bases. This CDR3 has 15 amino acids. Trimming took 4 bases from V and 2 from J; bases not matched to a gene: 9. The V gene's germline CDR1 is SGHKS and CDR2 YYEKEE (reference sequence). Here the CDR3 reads CASSLQSGTAYEQYF. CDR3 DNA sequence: TGTGCCAGCAGCCTACAGTCCGGGACAGCCTACGAGCAGTACTTC.

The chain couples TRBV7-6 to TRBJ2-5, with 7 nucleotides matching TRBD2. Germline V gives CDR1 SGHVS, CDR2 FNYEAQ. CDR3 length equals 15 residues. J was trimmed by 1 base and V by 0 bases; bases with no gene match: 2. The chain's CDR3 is CASSLARGSQETQYF. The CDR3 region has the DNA TGTGCCAGCAGCTTAGCGCGGGGGAGCCAAGAGACCCAGTACTTC.

CDR3 bases: TGTGCCAGCAGCTTAGTTTCTGTGGGTGGCTACACCTTC. Residues: CASSLVSVGGYTF. This sequence joins TRBV7-2 and TRBJ1-2; D not certain. CDR3 length: 13 amino acids. Germline CDR1 reads SGHTA; CDR2 reads FQGNSA. The V gene lost 1 base and the J gene lost 7 bases, with 10 bases spanning the gap.

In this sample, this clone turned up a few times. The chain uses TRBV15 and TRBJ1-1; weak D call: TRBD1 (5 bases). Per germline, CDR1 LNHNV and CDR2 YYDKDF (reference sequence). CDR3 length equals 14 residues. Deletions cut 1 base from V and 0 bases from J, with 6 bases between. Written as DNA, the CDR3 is TGTGCCACCAGCAGAGGGGGCATGAACACTGAAGCTTTCTTT. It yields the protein CATSRGGMNTEAFF.

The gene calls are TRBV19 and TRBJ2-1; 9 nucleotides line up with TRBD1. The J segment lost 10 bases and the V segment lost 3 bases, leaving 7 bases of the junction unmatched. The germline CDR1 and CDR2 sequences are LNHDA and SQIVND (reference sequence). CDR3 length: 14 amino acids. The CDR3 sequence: CASSMRDREVEQFF. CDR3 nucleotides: TGTGCCAGTAGTATGAGGGACAGGGAGGTCGAGCAGTTCTTC. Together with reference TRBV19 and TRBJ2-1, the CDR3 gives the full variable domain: DGGITQSPKYLFRKEGQNVTLSCEQNLNHDAMYWYRQDPGQGLRLIYYSQIVNDFQKGDIAEGYSVSREKKESFPLTVTSAQKNPTAFYLCASSMRDREVEQFFGPGTRLTVL.

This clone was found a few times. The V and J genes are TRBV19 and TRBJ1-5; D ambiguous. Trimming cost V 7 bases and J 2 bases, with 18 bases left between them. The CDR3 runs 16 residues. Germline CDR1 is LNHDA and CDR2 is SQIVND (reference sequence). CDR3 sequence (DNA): TGTGCCAGTACCCTCCGGGCAACGCCAGGCAATCAGCCCCAGCATTTT. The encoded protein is CASTLRATPGNQPQHF.

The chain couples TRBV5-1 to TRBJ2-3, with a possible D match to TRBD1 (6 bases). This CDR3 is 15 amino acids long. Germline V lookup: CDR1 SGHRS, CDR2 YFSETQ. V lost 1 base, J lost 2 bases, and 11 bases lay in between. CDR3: CASSLRGSSTDTQYF. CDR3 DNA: TGCGCCAGCAGCTTGAGGGGGTCCTCCACAGATACGCAGTATTTT.

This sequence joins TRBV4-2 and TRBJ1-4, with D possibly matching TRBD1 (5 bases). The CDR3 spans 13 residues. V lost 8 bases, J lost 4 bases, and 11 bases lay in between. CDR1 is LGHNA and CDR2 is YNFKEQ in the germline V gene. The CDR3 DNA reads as TGTGCCAGCGGCACAAGGGGTAATGAAAAACTGTTTTTT. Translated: CASGTRGNEKLFF.

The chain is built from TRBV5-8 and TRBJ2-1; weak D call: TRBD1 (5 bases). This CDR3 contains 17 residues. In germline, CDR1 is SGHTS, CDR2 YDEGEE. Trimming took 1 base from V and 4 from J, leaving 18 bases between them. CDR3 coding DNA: TGTGCCAGCAGCTTGATTTCGGCCAATCAGGGTTACAATGAGCAGTTCTTC. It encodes CASSLISANQGYNEQFF.

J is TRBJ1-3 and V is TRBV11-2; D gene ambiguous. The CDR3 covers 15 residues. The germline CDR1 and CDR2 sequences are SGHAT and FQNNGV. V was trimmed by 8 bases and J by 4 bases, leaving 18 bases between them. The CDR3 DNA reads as TGTGCCAGCTCACCCAAACTGGCGGGCGGAAACACCATATATTTT. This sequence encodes CASSPKLAGGNTIYF.

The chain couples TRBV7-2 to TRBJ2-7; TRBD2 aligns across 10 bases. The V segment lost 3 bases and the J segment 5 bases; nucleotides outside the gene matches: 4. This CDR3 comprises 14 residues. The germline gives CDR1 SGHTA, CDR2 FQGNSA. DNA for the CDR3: TGTGCCAGCAGCTTCAGCGGGGGGGCGGACGAGCAGTACTTC. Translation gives CASSFSGGADEQYF.

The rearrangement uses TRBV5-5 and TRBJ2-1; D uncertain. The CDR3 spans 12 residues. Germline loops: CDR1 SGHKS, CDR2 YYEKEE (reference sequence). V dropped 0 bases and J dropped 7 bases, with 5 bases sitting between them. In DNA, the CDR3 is TGTGCCAGCAGCTTGGTACCAAATGAGCAGTTCTTC. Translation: CASSLVPNEQFF.